Reported below is one T cell receptor beta chain. What it binds is not known. This sample is drawn from a study of cytotoxic CD8 clonotypes in ibrutinib-treated CLL. The overall study: Samples yielded averages of 255,043 productive templates and tens of thousands of productive rearrangements. Study-wide findings and caveats: Clonality correlated strongly with circulating CD8+ T cells and exceeded age-matched healthy donors at baseline. Samples from sustained-remission and progressing patients were taken at different times.

The method was immunoSEQ multiplex PCR; TCRdb's version includes in-frame clones alone and lacks a portion of them. The table shows 200,000 to 250,000 clones, with about three quarters occurring only once. The specimen comprised PBMCs, sampled after 24 months of ibrutinib treatment. This TCR came from a human donor with chronic lymphocytic leukemia.

The CDR3 DNA sequence: TGTGCCTGGCTTGACGGACTTGAAGCTTTCTTT. Its protein is CAWLDGLEAFF. The rearrangement uses TRBV30 and TRBJ1-1, with D unclear. Germline assignment: CDR1 GTSNPN and CDR2 SVGIG (reference sequence). V gave up 5 bases and J gave up 7 bases, with 11 bases separating them. There are 11 residues in the CDR3.